This T cell receptor (beta chain) was captured in a study of blood T cells in healthy people across ages (dated by TCRdb to 2014 to 2015). General notes on the study: In model experiments, roughly one uniquely barcoded TCR beta cDNA molecule per two T cells was captured by template switching. The donors were divided into four age groups: young (average about 16 years), middle-aged (roughly 42), aged (roughly 60) and long-lived (roughly 88). Two additional independent replicas of 1 million unique cDNA reads from the same blood draw were analyzed for two donors (one aged 18 to 30 and one aged 80 or older). Donors of different ages were randomly distributed across sequencing lanes to avoid experimental bias. The study measured age-related changes in TCR beta repertoire diversity using deep sequencing normalized with unique cDNA molecular identifiers.

Libraries came from 5' RACE. A second PCR of about 7 to 12 cycles was run with a J-beta primer mix and a sample-barcoded 5' primer. Each TCR beta cDNA molecule received a unique molecular identifier from a template-switch 5' adaptor carrying 12 random nucleotides. Each sample yielded at least 3 million CDR3-containing paired-end reads. All of the RNA was converted into first-strand cDNA using the Mint cDNA synthesis kit, with a TRBC-specific oligonucleotide serving as the primer. Following uracil-DNA glycosylase treatment, all cDNA underwent a first 18-cycle PCR with the universal primers M1SS and BC2_uni_R. The authors' pipeline ran thus. Normalization of each sample was performed by random selection of 1 million high-quality reads, each carrying a distinct molecular identifier. Reads sharing molecular identifiers were discarded rather than binned into consensus sequences. CDR3 identification, clonotype clustering and error correction used MiTCR with a Q25 quality threshold and the strictest error-elimination algorithm. Lower-bound total TCR beta diversity was estimated with a nonparametric unseen species model using Euler transformation. TCRdb reran the public reads through fastp at Q25 and MiXCR, keeping productive beta chains. Entries that share a CDR3 protein sequence are merged under the most common genes and DNA. In this record, the V and J calls reflect TCRdb's handling and not the investigators' own analysis. The sample table holds over 1,500,000 distinct CDR3 sequences, of which 39% were seen once. About 21% of the sample belongs to the ten largest clones.

With regard to this clonotype: Its antigen target is currently unknown. Base-call qualities are not available, and no considerably larger clone is one nucleotide away.

Summary of the overall study and its limitations: Because donor CMV infection status was unknown, age-related changes in expanded clonotypes were potentially confounded. A strong correlation was found between observed TCR beta diversity and the percentage of naive T cells measured by flow cytometry. As age increased, observed TCR beta diversity per million T cells dropped in a roughly linear way, and a significant reduction was already evident by age around 41. Compared with the aged group, the long-lived group had more naive CD4+ T cells, fewer expanded clones and increased TCR diversity, a pattern suggesting age selection. Estimates of total diversity based on one million sequenced T cells were regarded as lower bounds and as underestimates. Conclusive comparison of naive and antigen-experienced compartments was prevented by the profiling of bulk unsorted PBMCs.

The donors were 40 or so Caucasian individuals from Russia, aged about 6 to 95 years, who were systemically healthy. Approximately 9.7 milliliters of peripheral blood were drawn from each donor into EDTA-treated Vacutainer tubes. Ficoll-Paque density-gradient centrifugation was used to isolate PBMCs, with at least 6.5 million per sample. Total RNA was extracted from PBMCs with Trizol reagent, with at least 5 micrograms obtained per sample. The percentages of naive CD45RAhigh/CD27high T cells were determined by flow cytometry on a PBMC aliquot from every donor. The sample comprised blood. The receptor was isolated from a human donor in good health.

The CDR3 in this case is CASSSSGTGSPGANVLTF. In nucleotides, the sequence is TGTGCCAGCAGCTCGTCCGGGACAGGGTCCCCTGGGGCCAACGTCCTGACTTTC. The rearranged segments are TRBV7-2 and TRBJ2-6, with TRBD1 identical over 9 junction bases. The germline V end is reduced by 4 bases and the J end by 2 bases; junction bases left unmatched: 9. Counted from cysteine to phenylalanine, this CDR3 has 18 amino acids. Of the read, only the CDR3 DNA is kept; its 54 bases are in frame from base 1. The germline V gene supplies CDR1 SGHTA and CDR2 FQGNSA.